This note documents a single TCR beta chain sequence. Some clones are missing from TCRdb's copy, which holds only in-frame ones; the method was immunoSEQ multiplex PCR. The data contain tens of thousands of clones, 90% to 95% of them singletons. Germline CDR1 SGHVS, CDR2 FNYEAQ. The CDR3 contains 13 residues. V lost 3 bases, J lost 1 base, and 6 bases lay in between. This specimen comes from a study of T cells after somatic rescue of genetic block. The chain links TRBV7-6 to TRBJ1-1; D unresolved. The sequenced material came from peripheral blood mononuclear cells (PBMCs). This sequence was found in a man aged 40-49 years. This CDR3 is CASSFSPNTEAFF. The CDR3 DNA reads TGTGCCAGCAGCTTTTCGCCGAACACTGAAGCTTTCTTT.